These 17 T cell receptor beta chains originate from one sample sequenced in a study of T cells in Graves' hyperthyroidism and ophthalmopathy. What was amplified from RNA transcripts were TCR beta CDR3 regions. Initially, a first-round RT-PCR of the TCR CDR3 employed the HTBI primer set. TCRdb recomputed calls from the multiplex PCR reads with MiXCR, one row per CDR3 protein. The table records over 250,000 distinct CDR3 sequences, 20% to 30% of them present only once. The sequenced sample consisted of blood. The receptors stem from a man aged 35 to 55 with Graves' hyperthyroidism that later progressed to Graves' ophthalmopathy.

This clonotype has a count of ten or more. The chain recombines TRBV16 with TRBJ2-1; 9 nucleotides match TRBD1. Germline CDR1 KGHSY, CDR2 FQNENV. This CDR3 contains 15 residues. V shed 2 bases, J shed 9 bases, and the junction held 8 bases outside the gene matches. The CDR3 region is CASSQQQGAQGEQFF. In DNA form, the CDR3 reads TGTGCCAGCAGCCAACAACAGGGGGCGCAGGGTGAGCAGTTCTTC.

DNA of the CDR3: TGTGCCAGCAGCTTAACTAGCGCCCCTGGGGAGACCCAGTACTTC. The encoded protein is CASSLTSAPGETQYF. The rearrangement links TRBV11-2 to TRBJ2-5; TRBD2 matches at 7 bases. Trimming at V came to 2 bases and at J to 5 bases, leaving 8 bases not matched to a gene. This CDR3 spans 15 amino acids. Germline-derived CDR1 and CDR2 are SGHAT and FQNNGV.

The V call is TRBV20-1, the J call TRBJ2-5; 7 bases are shared with TRBD1. Germline V lookup: CDR1 DFQATT, CDR2 SNEGSKA (reference sequence). The CDR3 has 14 amino acids. The V and J ends lost 2 bases and 2 bases, in that order; junction bases with no gene match: 5. The CDR3 DNA reads as TGCAGTGCTAGACTCGGACAGGCTCAAGAGACCCAGTACTTC. Encoded protein: CSARLGQAQETQYF.

The V gene is TRBV6-1, the J gene TRBJ1-5; 7 bases are a match to TRBD1. V gave up 1 base and J gave up 4 bases; unmatched junction bases: 7. CDR1 MNHNS and CDR2 SASEGT come from the germline V gene. The CDR3 has 16 residues. Here the CDR3 reads CASSEGGTVANQPQHF. CDR3 nucleotides: TGTGCCAGCAGTGAAGGGGGGACAGTGGCTAATCAGCCCCAGCATTTT.

This clonotype was counted many times. This chain links TRBV13 with TRBJ2-7, with no clear D. Deletions cut 0 bases from V and 5 bases from J, with 5 bases between. Germline CDR1 is PRHDT and CDR2 is FYEKMQ (reference sequence). The CDR3 sequence is 12 residues long. The CDR3 protein is CASSLGVNEQYF. As DNA, the CDR3 is TGTGCCAGCAGCTTAGGAGTAAACGAGCAGTACTTC.

The chain employs TRBV15 and TRBJ2-7; a possible D gene is TRBD1 (5 bases). The V gene's germline CDR1 is LNHNV and CDR2 YYDKDF (reference sequence). The CDR3 runs to 16 residues. Trimming stripped 3 bases from V and 1 base from J, with 16 bases between. CDR3 nucleotides: TGTGCCACCAGCAGCCCCAAGAAGAACAGGTCCTACGAGCAGTACTTC. Its translation is CATSSPKKNRSYEQYF.

This chain links TRBV6-1 with TRBJ2-7; TRBD1 matches at 7 bases. The CDR3 extends over 15 amino acids. The J segment lost 2 bases and the V segment lost 6 bases, leaving 10 bases of the junction unmatched. The germline CDR1 and CDR2 sequences are MNHNS and SASEGT. CDR3 sequence: CASSLGGTGAYEQYF. CDR3 DNA sequence: TGTGCCAGCAGCTTGGGTGGAACAGGGGCCTACGAGCAGTACTTC.

There are many counts of this clonotype. The CDR3 loop is CASSPLYSEEANYGYTF. CDR3 DNA sequence: TGTGCCAGCTCACCTCTGTACAGCGAAGAAGCTAACTATGGCTACACCTTC. This rearrangement joins TRBV18 to TRBJ1-2; D not resolved. Trimming stripped 3 bases from V and 0 bases from J, with 17 bases between. Germline loops: CDR1 KGHSH, CDR2 LQKENI. The CDR3 spans 17 residues.

The chain uses TRBV6-5 and TRBJ2-7; no definite D call. This CDR3 contains 13 residues. From germline, CDR1 is MNHEY and CDR2 SVGAGI. V shed 4 bases and J shed 3 bases, with 10 bases lying between them. In nucleotides, the CDR3 is TGTGCCAGCAGTTCGGTCACAAGCTACGAGCAGTACTTC. Its translation: CASSSVTSYEQYF.

In this sample, this clonotype turned up many times. This chain connects TRBV7-6 to TRBJ2-7; 7 bases are shared with TRBD1. J was trimmed by 0 bases and V by 3 bases; bases with no gene match: 8. CDR3 size: 16 residues. Germline lookup yields CDR1 SGHVS and CDR2 FNYEAQ. Written as DNA, the CDR3 is TGTGCCAGCAGCTTTAGACAGGGCGTGTACTCCTACGAGCAGTACTTC. As protein: CASSFRQGVYSYEQYF.

This clonotype was observed many times. The chain is built from TRBV19 and TRBJ2-7; D perhaps matches TRBD1 (5 bases). This CDR3 has 15 residues. The V end lost 5 bases, the J end lost 3 bases, and 17 bases lay between the germline ends. Germline loops: CDR1 LNHDA, CDR2 SQIVND (reference sequence). The CDR3 here is CASSLRAPGNYEQYF. The CDR3, as DNA: TGTGCCAGTAGTTTACGCGCCCCAGGGAACTACGAGCAGTACTTC.

The chain links TRBV24-1 to TRBJ2-6; D gene ambiguous. The CDR3 spans 15 residues. The V and J ends lost 3 bases and 1 base respectively, with 6 bases between them. CDR1 is KGHDR, CDR2 SFDVKD, per germline. CDR3 nucleotide sequence: TGTGCCACCAGTGATCCGCGGTCTGGGGCCAACGTCCTGACTTTC. It translates to CATSDPRSGANVLTF.

This clonotype was seen many times. The chain couples TRBV12-3 or TRBV12-4 to TRBJ2-7; D is unclear. The V end lost 3 bases, the J end lost 2 bases, and 11 bases lay between the germline ends. There are 14 residues in the CDR3. This chain's CDR3 is CASSFLTTPYEQYF. The CDR3 DNA follows: TGTGCCAGCAGTTTCCTGACAACCCCCTACGAGCAGTACTTC.

The rearrangement joins TRBV7-2 to TRBJ2-7; TRBD1 matches at 9 bases. Per the germline V gene, CDR1 is SGHTA and CDR2 is FQGNSA. The CDR3 covers 15 residues. Trimming took 6 bases from V and 4 from J; bases not matched to a gene: 10. CDR3 protein: CASSRGGQGPYEQYF. The CDR3 region has the DNA TGTGCCAGCAGTCGAGGGGGACAGGGACCATACGAGCAGTACTTC.

This clonotype was counted at least ten times. A junction end diverges from the germline sequence, so it may reflect a read error. This chain links TRBV5-6 with TRBJ1-3; D might be TRBD1 (6 bases). Germline V CDR1 and CDR2: SGHDT, YYEEEE. This CDR3 spans 12 amino acids. DNA for the CDR3: TGTGCCAGCAGCGCCAGGGGCCTAAATTCTCTTTTT. It specifies CASSARGLNSLF.

This clonotype showed up many times. This chain joins TRBV6-5 and TRBJ2-7; possible D gene TRBD1, 5 bases. CDR3 length: 15 amino acids. The V end was cut by 5 bases, the J end by 3 bases, with 17 bases between. The germline gives CDR1 MNHEY, CDR2 SVGAGI. CDR3 sequence: CASSPDTKGVYEQYF. Written as DNA, the CDR3 is TGTGCCAGCAGTCCGGACACTAAAGGGGTCTACGAGCAGTACTTC.

This clonotype has a count of ten or more. The rearrangement joins TRBV7-9 to TRBJ1-2, with 10 bases fitting TRBD1. CDR1 is SEHNR and CDR2 is FQNEAQ in the germline V gene (reference sequence). V lost 6 bases, J lost 8 bases, and 6 bases stayed unmatched. This CDR3 spans 13 amino acids. CDR3 protein: CASRAGQGYGYTF. The CDR3 DNA follows: TGTGCCAGCAGGGCGGGACAGGGGTACGGCTACACCTTC.